This TCR beta chain was recorded in a study of T cells after yellow fever vaccination. Overall study results and limits: The secondary response peaked faster, at day 5 versus 15, but was weaker.

The ends were cut back, 3 bases at V and 0 bases at J, with 6 bases in the middle. The CDR3 totals 13 residues. 5'RACE template switching generated TCR cDNA, adding a universal primer site and UMIs. Using its own MiXCR run on the 5' RACE reads, TCRdb lists one record per CDR3 protein. The table lists nearly 350,000 distinct CDR3 sequences, roughly 8.6% of them singletons. This clonotype has just a few counts. Its antigen is not known. Material: PBMCs, obtained roughly 47 days after the first yellow fever vaccination. The sequence was collected from a man younger than 30 who received the YFV17D yellow fever vaccine. The chain joins TRBV12-3 or TRBV12-4 to TRBJ2-7, with D uncertain. The CDR3 sequence is CASSFSPSYEQYF. CDR3 coding DNA: TGTGCCAGCAGTTTTTCCCCCTCCTACGAGCAGTACTTC.